These T cell receptor beta chains were read from a single sample in a study of cytomegalovirus exposure and HLA in healthy donors. TCRdb's copy holds only in-frame clones and misses some; the assay was immunoSEQ multiplex PCR. The table has about 360,000 clones, approximately 90% seen once; the top ten hold under 0.95%. The sample was PBMCs. Every receptor here comes from a woman between 18 and 30 years old in good health and CMV-seronegative. CDR3s include the opening cysteine and the closing phenylalanine or tryptophan. Each record gives: clone size, D gene, J gene, CDR3 length, V gene, CDR3 DNA, CDR3 protein. The D gene is left open where the match is weak. Clone size is given for some rows only: seen once, a few or many times, or a class if the clone is expanded.

.,.,TRBJ2-3,15,TRBV19,TGTGCCAGTAGCCCGGCGCAGGGGGGCCCAGATACGCAGTATTTT,CASSPAQGGPDTQYF
.,TRBD2,TRBJ2-5,15,TRBV5-1,TGCGCCAGCAGAGCATGGGCGGGGGGGCAGGAGACCCAGTACTTC,CASRAWAGGQETQYF
.,TRBD1,TRBJ2-2,15,TRBV7-9,TGTGCCAGCATCTCCGGGACAGGGCTAACCGGGGAGCTGTTTTTT,CASISGTGLTGELFF
.,TRBD1,TRBJ1-5,14,TRBV28,TGTGCCAGCAGGACCCGGGACAGCTCGCCGGCCCAGCATTTT,CASRTRDSSPAQHF
few,TRBD1,TRBJ2-7,15,TRBV6-1,TGTGCCAGCACCCAGCCGGGACAGAGCTCCTACGAGCAGTACTTC,CASTQPGQSSYEQYF
.,.,TRBJ1-2,15,TRBV6-1,TGTGCCAGCAGTGGGGGACTCCATGGGATCTATGGCTACACCTTC,CASSGGLHGIYGYTF
few,TRBD1,TRBJ2-7,14,TRBV2,TGTGCCAGCAGGGCTGGGGGACAGGGAGGCGGGCAGTACTTC,CASRAGGQGGGQYF
.,TRBD2,TRBJ2-2,14,TRBV2,TGTGCCAGCAGTGAAACTAGCGGGAACCGGGAGCTGTTTTTT,CASSETSGNRELFF
.,TRBD2,TRBJ2-7,16,TRBV27,TGTGCCAGCAGTTTAGAGCGGGGACTGTCAACTTACGAGCAGTACTTC,CASSLERGLSTYEQYF
.,TRBD2,TRBJ2-7,15,TRBV7-2,TGTGCCAGCAGCTTAAGCGGGATAAATCCCTACGAGCAGTACTTC,CASSLSGINPYEQYF
.,TRBD2,TRBJ2-7,17,TRBV7-8,TGTGCCAGCAGCCTAACCGGCTCCGGGAGGTCGGGATACGAGCAGTACTTC,CASSLTGSGRSGYEQYF
once,.,TRBJ1-2,14,TRBV6-5,TGTGCCAGCCATACAACGTCGGCGGGCTATGGCTACACCTTC,CASHTTSAGYGYTF
few,.,TRBJ1-5,13,TRBV11-2,TGTGCCAGCAGCTTAGTCCAGAATCAGCCCCAGCATTTT,CASSLVQNQPQHF
.,TRBD1,TRBJ1-3,16,TRBV5-6,TGTGCCAGCAGCTGGGCGGACAGGGGCGCTGGAAACACCATATATTTT,CASSWADRGAGNTIYF
.,.,TRBJ2-3,15,TRBV9,TGTGCCAGCAGCGCACTTGACGCGGGATCGGATACGCAGTATTTT,CASSALDAGSDTQYF
.,.,TRBJ2-5,13,TRBV29-1,TGCAGCGTTGACGGTCTAGTGTACAAGACCCAGTACTTC,CSVDGLVYKTQYF
.,.,TRBJ2-7,15,TRBV28,TGTGCCAGCAGTTTGGCCCTCGGGAGCTCCTACGAGCAGTACTTC,CASSLALGSSYEQYF
.,TRBD1,TRBJ2-5,13,TRBV29-1,TGCAGCGTTCCGGGACAGTCCGAAGAGACCCAGTACTTC,CSVPGQSEETQYF
.,.,TRBJ2-5,14,TRBV5-4,TGTGCCAGCAGCTTGGACCGGCCCGGGGAGACCCAGTACTTC,CASSLDRPGETQYF
.,TRBD2,TRBJ2-1,16,TRBV5-1,TGCGCCAGCAGCCATACTGGGACTAGCGGGGGCGATGAGCAGTTCTTC,CASSHTGTSGGDEQFF
.,TRBD1,TRBJ1-2,14,TRBV28,TGTGCCAGCAGTTTCCCTCAGCGGACAGGTGGCTACACCTTC,CASSFPQRTGGYTF
.,TRBD2,TRBJ2-2,16,TRBV15,TGTGCCACCAGCTCAAAGCGGGGGGGCCGGGTCGGGGAGCTGTTTTTT,CATSSKRGGRVGELFF
.,.,TRBJ2-7,16,TRBV7-2,TGTGCCAGCAGCTTAGTTTCGGGCAGGGTGATCTACGAGCAGTACTTC,CASSLVSGRVIYEQYF
.,.,TRBJ2-2,17,TRBV5-1,TGCGCCAGCAGCTTGGGGCGTCTTGACCTAGACACCGGGGAGCTGTTTTTT,CASSLGRLDLDTGELFF
.,TRBD1,TRBJ2-7,15,TRBV2,TGTGCCAGCTACGCGAGGGACAGGGGGCAGGGCGAGCAGTACTTC,CASYARDRGQGEQYF
.,TRBD1,TRBJ1-1,14,TRBV7-8,TGTGCCAGCAGCTCAGGGACAGCCACCGGAATAGCTTTCTTT,CASSSGTATGIAFF
.,.,TRBJ2-6,14,TRBV7-9,TGTGCCAGCGCAATGACAGGTTCGGCCAACGTCCTGACTTTC,CASAMTGSANVLTF
.,TRBD2,TRBJ2-7,14,TRBV6-5,TGTGCCAGCATCTCTAGCGGGAGCTCCTACGAGCAGTACTTC,CASISSGSSYEQYF
.,TRBD2,TRBJ2-3,15,TRBV2,TGTGCCAGCAGCGCTCCGGCGGGAGGAGTGGATACGCAGTATTTT,CASSAPAGGVDTQYF
.,TRBD1,TRBJ1-1,14,TRBV6-5,TGTGCCAGCAGTTACGGACAGGGGATCACTGAAGCTTTCTTT,CASSYGQGITEAFF
.,TRBD1,TRBJ2-7,15,TRBV6-5,TGTGCCAGCAGTTCTCGTTTGACAGGGGGCGTCGAGCAGTACTTC,CASSSRLTGGVEQYF
.,.,TRBJ1-1,11,TRBV27,TGTGCCAGCAGTTCCGGACAGGAAGCTTTCTTT,CASSSGQEAFF
.,TRBD1,TRBJ1-3,14,TRBV2,TGTGCCGGGACAGGGGGCGCCGGTGGAAACACCATATATTTT,CAGTGGAGGNTIYF
.,.,TRBJ2-2,16,TRBV30,TGTGCCTGGAGTGGACCACCGGGACATACCACCGGGGAGCTGTTTTTT,CAWSGPPGHTTGELFF
.,TRBD2,TRBJ2-7,15,TRBV7-8,TGTGCCAGCAGCTTCGCGGGGGTAGCTGGGAACGAGCAGTACTTC,CASSFAGVAGNEQYF
.,.,TRBJ1-1,15,TRBV1,TGCACCAGCAGCCCCCCCATGACACGGAACACTGAAGCTTTCTTT,CTSSPPMTRNTEAFF
few,.,TRBJ1-2,14,TRBV2,TGTGCCACCCTGGACATAGGCACTAACTATGGCTACACCTTC,CATLDIGTNYGYTF
.,TRBD2,TRBJ2-5,15,TRBV6-5,TGTGCCAGCAGTACTAGCGGGGGGTCGGAAGAGACCCAGTACTTC,CASSTSGGSEETQYF
.,TRBD2,TRBJ2-7,16,TRBV27,TGTGCCACCGCACAGGGACTAGGTCTGACCTTTGGGGAGCAGTACTTC,CATAQGLGLTFGEQYF
few,.,TRBJ2-7,14,TRBV4-1,TGCGCCAGCAGCCAAGGAGCGGATACCTACGAGCAGTACTTC,CASSQGADTYEQYF
.,.,TRBJ2-7,16,TRBV18,TGTGCCAGCTCACCATCTTCGGCACTGACTATCTACGAGCAGTACTTC,CASSPSSALTIYEQYF
once,TRBD2,TRBJ2-5,16,TRBV6-6,TGTGCCAGCAGTTACTCCTGGACTAGCGATAGGGAGACCCAGTACTTC,CASSYSWTSDRETQYF
.,.,TRBJ2-7,12,TRBV4-1,TGCGCCAGCAGCCAAGATCGGGGGGAGCAGTACTTC,CASSQDRGEQYF
.,TRBD1,TRBJ1-4,16,TRBV5-4,TGTGCCAGCAGCTTGGTGCGGGACAGCTCGAATGAAAAACTGTTTTTT,CASSLVRDSSNEKLFF
once,.,TRBJ1-1,13,TRBV6-6,TGTGCCAGCAGTTACACCAGGGCCCCCGAGACAGCCTTT,CASSYTRAPETAF
.,TRBD1,TRBJ2-5,17,TRBV14,TGTGCCAGCAGCCAAACTACGGGACAGGGGCCGAGGGAGACCCAGTACTTC,CASSQTTGQGPRETQYF
.,TRBD1,TRBJ1-1,17,TRBV5-1,TGCGCCAGCAGCCAAAAACTAACAGGGGTTTTGAACACTGAAGCTTTCTTT,CASSQKLTGVLNTEAFF